Below are 15 T cell receptor beta chains sequenced from a single sample in a study of blood T cell repertoires in COVID-19. Method: immunoSEQ multiplex PCR; TCRdb's copy keeps in-frame clones and lacks some. The sample holds 60,000 to 75,000 clones, approximately 80% seen once. The sequenced material came from peripheral blood. The receptors derive from a woman of 80 years or more with acute or convalescent COVID-19.

This chain connects TRBV5-1 to TRBJ1-1; TRBD1 might be the D (5 bases). The V end was cut by 2 bases, the J end by 3 bases, with 14 bases between. The V gene's germline CDR1 is SGHRS and CDR2 YFSETQ. The CDR3 consists of 15 residues. For the CDR3, the DNA is TGCGCCAGCAGCTTCCTGGACCCGGGGGACACTGAAGCTTTCTTT. As protein: CASSFLDPGDTEAFF.

Comments on this clone: The junction differs from germline at one of its ends, possibly a read error. V gene TRBV5-1 combines with J gene TRBJ1-2; 9 bases agree with TRBD1. The germline CDR1 and CDR2 sequences are SGHRS and YFSETQ. The CDR3 runs to 14 residues. CDR3 DNA sequence: TGCGCCAGCAGCTCCAGCGACAGGGGGATCCTTATTGCCTTC. This gives the protein CASSSSDRGILIAF.

In its sample, this clone was seen a few times. The rearrangement joins TRBV14 to TRBJ1-6; 9 nucleotides line up with TRBD1. The V and J ends lost 4 bases and 7 bases, in that order; junction bases with no gene match: 2. In germline, CDR1 is SGHDN, CDR2 FVKESK. The CDR3 length is 14 residues. The CDR3 nucleotides are TGTGCCAGCAGCCGACAGGGGGGCAATTCACCCCTCCACTTT. It is translated as CASSRQGGNSPLHF.

This clone was picked up one time. The rearrangement links TRBV5-4 to TRBJ2-5; a possible D gene is TRBD1 (6 bases). In germline, CDR1 is SGHNT, CDR2 YYREEE (reference sequence). The CDR3 totals 15 residues. V lost 4 bases to trimming and J lost 4 bases, with 17 bases between them. The CDR3 loop is CASSPQGNVGETQYF. The CDR3 DNA follows: TGTGCCAGCAGCCCGCAGGGGAATGTGGGAGAGACCCAGTACTTC.

The chain recombines TRBV19 with TRBJ1-4, with 8 nucleotides matching TRBD1. CDR1 and CDR2 (germline): LNHDA, SQIVND (reference sequence). J lost 0 bases, V lost 6 bases, and 15 bases had no gene match. The CDR3 contains 19 residues. The CDR3 coding sequence is TGTGCCAGTAGCATACACGCGACAGGGGCCTTCGCAACTAATGAAAAACTGTTTTTT. It codes for CASSIHATGAFATNEKLFF.

Notes on this clone: At one boundary the junction diverges from the germline segment, which might be a read error. As DNA, the CDR3 is TGTGCTAGCAGCCAGGACAGCCCTAACACCGGGGAGCTGTTTTTT. It encodes CASSQDSPNTGELFF. The chain joins TRBV7-7 to TRBJ2-2; weak D call: TRBD1 (6 bases). Germline-derived CDR1 and CDR2 are SSHAT and FNYEAQ (reference sequence). This CDR3 is built from 15 residues.

This chain links TRBV5-1 with TRBJ2-3; the match to TRBD2 covers 9 bases. Germline V gene data show CDR1 as SGHRS and CDR2 as YFSETQ. Trimming removed 0 bases from V and 4 bases from J; junction bases left unmatched: 9. The CDR3 runs to 17 residues. The CDR3 protein is CASSLVAGAGLADTQYF. DNA for the CDR3: TGCGCCAGCAGCTTGGTAGCGGGGGCCGGGTTGGCAGATACGCAGTATTTT. Supplemented by reference TRBV5-1 and TRBJ2-3, the full variable domain reads KAGVTQTPRYLIKTRGQQVTLSCSPISGHRSVSWYQQTPGQGLQFLFEYFSETQRNKGNFPGRFSGRQFSNSRSEMNVSTLELGDSALYLCASSLVAGAGLADTQYFGPGTRLTVL.

This rearrangement joins TRBV18 to TRBJ2-7, with D uncertain. CDR1 KGHSH and CDR2 LQKENI come from the germline V gene. The CDR3 sequence is 15 residues long. Trimming took 0 bases from V and 3 from J, leaving 12 bases between them. CDR3 bases: TGTGCCAGCTCACCACCCGTTGCGAGGATCTACGAGCAGTACTTC. It encodes CASSPPVARIYEQYF.

This rearrangement joins TRBV6-5 to TRBJ1-1, with a weak D call TRBD1 (6 bases). Germline CDR1 MNHEY, CDR2 SVGAGI. Trimming cost V 7 bases and J 2 bases, with 17 bases left between them. CDR3 length: 15 residues. CDR3 sequence reads: CASTPGGAINTEAFF. For the CDR3, the DNA is TGTGCCAGCACCCCGGGGGGCGCAATCAACACTGAAGCTTTCTTT.

This chain connects TRBV15 to TRBJ2-7; 8 bases line up with TRBD1. There are 15 residues in the CDR3. V dropped 8 bases and J dropped 3; count of bases not matched to a gene: 12. CDR1 is LNHNV, CDR2 YYDKDF, per germline (reference sequence). The CDR3, as DNA: TGTGCCACCGGGATCAGGGGGCCACTTCGCTACGAGCAGTACTTC. It encodes CATGIRGPLRYEQYF. Full variable domain (outside the CDR3, taken from reference TRBV15 and TRBJ2-7): DAMVIQNPRYQVTQFGKPVTLSCSQTLNHNVMYWYQQKSSQAPKLLFHYYDKDFNNEADTPDNFQSRRPNTSFCFLDIRSPGLGDTAMYLCATGIRGPLRYEQYFGPGTRLTVT.

The rearrangement links TRBV19 to TRBJ2-5; TRBD1 aligns across 8 bases. The CDR3 is made up of 15 amino acids. Germline CDR1 is LNHDA and CDR2 is SQIVND (reference sequence). V was pared by 5 bases and J by 1 base, with 6 bases of the junction left unmatched. The CDR3: CASSFGQGGQETQYF. DNA for the CDR3: TGTGCCAGTAGTTTCGGACAGGGTGGCCAAGAGACCCAGTACTTC.

The chain couples TRBV9 to TRBJ2-7; 9 bases fit TRBD1. The CDR3 runs 16 residues. Germline CDR1 reads SGDLS; CDR2 reads YYNGEE. V was clipped by 0 bases and J by 4 bases; unmatched bases: 8. CDR3 bases: TGTGCCAGCAGCGTAGGTTTTGGGACAGGGTCATACGAGCAGTACTTC. It encodes CASSVGFGTGSYEQYF.

There are a few counts of this clone. This sequence joins TRBV19 and TRBJ2-2, with D possibly matching TRBD1 (6 bases). Trimming shortened V by 6 bases and J by 3 bases, and 14 bases separated the two germline ends. CDR3 size: 15 residues. CDR1 LNHDA and CDR2 SQIVND come from the germline V gene (reference sequence). The CDR3 reads CASRQQGADTGELFF. Here the CDR3 DNA reads TGTGCCAGTAGGCAACAGGGCGCGGACACCGGGGAGCTGTTTTTT.

The V and J genes are TRBV6-1 and TRBJ2-1; tentatively, D is TRBD1 (6 bases). The CDR3 runs 15 residues. The germline V gene has CDR1 MNHNS and CDR2 SASEGT. Trimming cost V 2 bases and J 4 bases, with 12 bases left between them. CDR3 sequence reads: CASSENIGTYNEQFF. The CDR3 DNA reads TGTGCCAGCAGTGAAAATATAGGGACATACAATGAGCAGTTCTTC.

V gene TRBV24-1 combines with J gene TRBJ2-1; weak D call: TRBD1 (5 bases). The germline CDR1 and CDR2 sequences are KGHDR and SFDVKD. The CDR3 covers 14 residues. V was trimmed by 1 base and J by 6 bases, leaving 9 bases between them. The CDR3 loop is CATSDFRQPNEQFF. The CDR3 region has the DNA TGTGCCACCAGTGATTTTCGACAGCCCAATGAGCAGTTCTTC.